This is a list of T cell receptor beta chains from one sample in a study of control samples from healthy donors and cancer patients. TCRdb's table, derived via immunoSEQ multiplex PCR, lists solely in-frame clones and lacks some. Altogether roughly 170,000 clones are present, 93% being singletons, with the ten largest covering over 3.5%. The specimen sequenced was blood. These receptors came from a woman aged 55-70 years in good health. The CDR3 runs from the conserved cysteine through the conserved F or W. The D gene is left open where the match is weak. Size tells how often a clone was seen (once, few, many) or the class of an expanded clone, and some rows leave it out.

J	V	D	size	CDR3	DNA
TRBJ2-2	TRBV5-1	TRBD1	.	CASSLGQGAPTGELFF	TGCGCCAGCAGCCTTGGACAGGGGGCGCCCACCGGGGAGCTGTTTTTT
TRBJ1-6	TRBV3-1/TRBV3-2	.	.	CASSQGVGGYLNSPLHF	TGTGCCAGCAGCCAAGGGGTCGGGGGGTATTTGAATTCACCCCTCCACTTT
TRBJ1-1	TRBV9	TRBD1	.	CASSPGQGIAEAFF	TGTGCCAGCAGCCCCGGACAGGGTATCGCTGAAGCTTTCTTT
TRBJ2-7	TRBV6-5	TRBD1	.	CASSLDRGPYEQYF	TGTGCCAGCAGCCTTGACAGGGGACCCTACGAGCAGTACTTC
TRBJ1-2	TRBV5-6	.	once	CASSLQTGTGYTF	TGTGCCAGCAGTTTGCAAACAGGGACTGGCTACACCTTC
TRBJ1-2	TRBV7-9	.	once	CASSQGTIGFYTF	TGTGCCAGCAGCCAGGGGACTATCGGTTTCTACACCTTC
TRBJ1-4	TRBV28	.	.	CASSLLTQGTNEKLFF	TGTGCCAGCAGTTTACTGACCCAGGGAACTAATGAAAAACTGTTTTTT
TRBJ2-2	TRBV4-2	TRBD2	few	CASSQGGLAGEGELFF	TGTGCCAGCAGCCAAGGCGGACTAGCGGGGGAGGGGGAGCTGTTTTTT
TRBJ1-1	TRBV11-3	TRBD1	.	CASLQGWEMNTEAFF	TGTGCCAGCCTACAGGGGTGGGAGATGAACACTGAAGCTTTCTTT
TRBJ1-5	TRBV19	.	.	CASSMAVQYSNQPQHF	TGTGCCAGTAGTATGGCGGTACAATATAGCAATCAGCCCCAGCATTTT
TRBJ2-7	TRBV24-1	.	.	CATPNSGTNSYEQYF	TGTGCCACCCCGAACTCGGGTACAAACTCCTACGAGCAGTACTTC
TRBJ1-2	TRBV6-5	.	.	CASSYGHGSYGYTF	TGTGCCAGCAGTTACGGACATGGGAGCTATGGCTACACCTTC
TRBJ2-1	TRBV6-5	TRBD2	once	CAEGSSGLNNEQFF	TGTGCGGAAGGGAGTAGCGGGTTAAACAATGAGCAGTTCTTC